These T cell receptor beta chains were read from a single sample in a study of cytomegalovirus exposure and HLA in healthy donors. The method was immunoSEQ multiplex PCR; TCRdb's version includes in-frame clones alone and lacks a portion of them. The sample contains about 190,000 clones, more than 75% of which appear only once. The specimen sequenced was PBMCs. The receptors shown here come from a woman aged 18-30 years in good health and CMV-seronegative. CDR3s include the opening cysteine and the closing phenylalanine or tryptophan. Each record gives: clone size, V gene, D gene, J gene, CDR3 protein, CDR3 DNA. A D gene is named only where the DNA matches it firmly. For some rows the clone size is stated as once, few or many, or as a class when expanded; others skip it.

>-|TRBV7-9|TRBD1|TRBJ2-1
CASSLIRGSYNEQFF
TGTGCCAGCAGCTTAATCAGGGGGTCCTACAATGAGCAGTTCTTC
>once|TRBV9|-|TRBJ2-3
CASSPPGTSDTQYF
TGTGCCAGCAGCCCCCCTGGGACATCGGATACGCAGTATTTT
>-|TRBV2|TRBD1|TRBJ2-7
CASLTGGMVYEQYF
TGTGCCAGCCTGACAGGGGGGATGGTCTACGAGCAGTACTTC
>few|TRBV13|-|TRBJ2-5
CASSPGYRDSPLSWETQYF
TGTGCCAGCAGCCCTGGGTACCGGGACTCTCCCCTGTCGTGGGAGACCCAGTACTTC
>-|TRBV13|-|TRBJ2-3
CASSFSLDTQYF
TGTGCCAGCAGCTTCTCTCTGGATACGCAGTATTTT
>-|TRBV27|TRBD1|TRBJ1-5
CASRRTGDNQPQHF
TGTGCCAGCAGGAGGACAGGGGACAATCAGCCCCAGCATTTT
>-|TRBV11-3|-|TRBJ2-7
CASSPHRDSFSYEQYF
TGTGCCAGCAGCCCCCACCGGGACTCCTTTTCCTACGAGCAGTACTTC
>-|TRBV18|TRBD1|TRBJ2-7
CASSPAGGPYEQYF
TGTGCCAGCTCACCGGCAGGGGGTCCCTACGAGCAGTACTTC
>-|TRBV18|TRBD2|TRBJ2-1
CASSPPMLAGGPYNEQFF
TGTGCCAGCTCACCACCGATGCTAGCGGGGGGTCCCTACAATGAGCAGTTCTTC
>-|TRBV9|-|TRBJ2-2
CASRAGPNTGELFF
TGTGCCAGCAGGGCAGGGCCGAACACCGGGGAGCTGTTTTTT
>-|TRBV5-4|TRBD2|TRBJ2-3
CASSSGLAGVTDTQYF
TGTGCCAGCAGCTCCGGACTAGCGGGGGTCACAGATACGCAGTATTTT
>-|TRBV4-3|-|TRBJ2-2
CASSQDALRNTGELFF
TGCGCCAGCAGCCAAGATGCGTTGAGGAACACCGGGGAGCTGTTTTTT
>-|TRBV5-6|TRBD2|TRBJ2-4
CASSSLLAGENIQYF
TGTGCCAGCAGCTCGCTACTAGCGGGTGAAAACATTCAGTACTTC
>-|TRBV18|-|TRBJ1-5
CASSPPLEGGGNQPQHF
TGTGCCAGCTCACCACCCTTAGAAGGAGGGGGCAATCAGCCCCAGCATTTT
>once|TRBV5-4|TRBD2|TRBJ2-1
CASSLGREGLYNEQFF
TGTGCCAGCAGCTTGGGGCGGGAGGGCCTCTACAATGAGCAGTTCTTC
>-|TRBV5-5|-|TRBJ1-2
CASSLSGASYGYTF
TGTGCCAGCAGCTTGTCAGGGGCTAGCTATGGCTACACCTTC
>-|TRBV25-1|-|TRBJ2-3
CASSEWDTRGTDTQYF
TGTGCCAGCAGTGAGTGGGACACGAGGGGCACAGATACGCAGTATTTT
>-|TRBV9|TRBD2|TRBJ2-4
CASSPVLAGNIQYF
TGTGCCAGCAGCCCAGTGCTAGCGGGAAACATTCAGTACTTC